This T cell receptor (beta chain) originates from a study of early T cells in non-severe SARS-CoV-2 infection. Study summary: Sequencing of unsorted whole blood was done on bulk RNA, leaving chains unpaired. General observations from the study: Sequences matched to VDJdb favored anti-spike CD8 responses, while private and CD4 specificities were missed.

Unique molecular identifiers (one per individual cDNA molecule) were attached. From the 5' RACE reads, TCRdb called clonotypes with MiXCR, one entry per CDR3 protein. The profile shows 51,000 or so distinct CDR3 sequences, 9.5% to 11% of them singletons. As for this clonotype: Its antigen is not identified. Given a much more abundant clone one base away, this may be a read error.

The germline V gene has CDR1 SNHLY and CDR2 FYNNEI. This CDR3 comprises 14 residues. Sequencing used whole blood. The gene calls are TRBV2 and TRBJ1-1; 7 bases agree with TRBD1. This TCR was sampled from an adult who was a healthcare worker with PCR-confirmed SARS-CoV-2 infection or an uninfected control (not recorded which). The CDR3 region is CAGRKTGMTPEAFF. In DNA, the CDR3 is TGTGCCGGCAGGAAGACAGGGATGACGCCTGAAGCTTTCTTT.